Listed here are 10 T cell receptor beta chains from one sample, sequenced in a study of T cells after yellow fever vaccination. From the 5' RACE reads, TCRdb called clonotypes with MiXCR, one entry per CDR3 protein. The sample has some 150,000 distinct CDR3 sequences; 5% to 7.5% are singletons. Material: CD4+ T cells sorted from PBMCs, obtained 10 days after the yellow fever booster vaccination. The receptors derive from a man aged 25-45 years who received the YFV17D yellow fever vaccine.

This clonotype showed up many times. The genes are TRBV7-2 and TRBJ1-1; tentative D call: TRBD1 (5 bases). CDR1 is SGHTA, CDR2 FQGNSA, per germline. The CDR3 has 13 amino acids. V gave up 5 bases and J gave up 11 bases, with 18 bases separating them. The CDR3 sequence: CASSPPGVLAAFF. CDR3 coding DNA: TGTGCCAGCAGCCCCCCGGGGGTGCTGGCCGCTTTCTTT.

Ten or more counts support this clonotype. The chain is built from TRBV5-1 and TRBJ2-2, with D uncertain. Trimming removed 4 bases at V and 5 bases at J, with 15 bases between. This CDR3 contains 15 residues. Germline V gene lookup returns CDR1 SGHRS and CDR2 YFSETQ. This CDR3 is CASSDSSMRTGELFF. In nucleotides, the CDR3 is TGCGCCAGCAGCGACTCGAGTATGCGGACCGGGGAGCTGTTTTTT.

This clonotype showed up many times. This chain uses TRBV7-2 with TRBJ2-4; possible D gene TRBD2, 6 bases. The germline gives CDR1 SGHTA, CDR2 FQGNSA. Trimming stripped 6 bases from V and 6 bases from J, with 15 bases between. This CDR3 comprises 14 residues. The CDR3 DNA follows: TGTGCCAGCAGGTTCGGATCGGGACTAAACATTCAGTACTTC. Its translation: CASRFGSGLNIQYF. Full variable domain (rest looked up from reference TRBV7-2 and TRBJ2-4): GAGVSQSPSNKVTEKGKDVELRCDPISGHTALYWYRQSLGQGLEFLIYFQGNSAPDKSGLPSDRFSAERTGGSVSTLTIQRTQQEDSAVYLCASRFGSGLNIQYFGAGTRLSVL.

This clonotype occurred many times. The chain employs TRBV18 and TRBJ2-7; D ambiguous. V lost 3 bases and J 3 bases, leaving 18 bases between the germline ends. Germline V gene sequence: CDR1 KGHSH, CDR2 LQKENI. The CDR3 has 16 residues. This chain's CDR3 is CASSPGGWAVGYEQYF. The CDR3 bases are TGTGCCAGCTCACCGGGCGGTTGGGCGGTAGGCTACGAGCAGTACTTC.

This clonotype was observed at least ten times. The rearrangement uses TRBV5-4 and TRBJ2-7; D may be TRBD1 or TRBD2 (5 bases each). This CDR3 region has 16 residues. Trimming left V 0 bases short and J 6 bases short, with 19 bases between. Germline CDR1 and CDR2: SGHNT and YYREEE (reference sequence). CDR3 region: CASSLAGALTSLEQYF. In DNA, the CDR3 is TGTGCCAGCAGCTTGGCCGGGGCCCTAACCTCTCTCGAGCAGTACTTC.

This clonotype was observed many times. CDR3 in amino acids: CASRQTDTQYF. CDR3 sequence (DNA): TGTGCCAGCAGACAGACAGATACGCAGTATTTT. The chain employs TRBV6-5 and TRBJ2-3; D not resolved. The CDR3 consists of 11 residues. The V gene lost 6 bases and the J gene lost 3 bases, with 4 bases spanning the gap. Germline CDR1 reads MNHEY; CDR2 reads SVGAGI.

At least ten counts were recorded for this clonotype. V and J are TRBV7-2 and TRBJ2-7; D not resolved. The CDR3 is 11 amino acids. Germline-derived CDR1 and CDR2 are SGHTA and FQGNSA. Between the trimmed V and J ends, which lost 5 bases and 4 bases, there was a span of 6 bases. The CDR3 region is CASSLKYEQYF. The CDR3 DNA is TGTGCCAGCAGCCTGAAATACGAGCAGTACTTC.

This clonotype was seen a handful of times. The V call is TRBV27, the J call TRBJ2-7, with D perhaps assigned TRBD1 or TRBD2 (5 bases each). From germline, CDR1 is MNHEY and CDR2 SMNVEV (reference sequence). Deletions cut 3 bases from V and 9 bases from J, with 36 bases between. The CDR3 is made up of 20 amino acids. As DNA, the CDR3 is TGTGCCAGCAGTTTGGGGGTCGCTTATCCCAGCCCTACGATTTACGAGTGGCAGTACTTC. This encodes CASSLGVAYPSPTIYEWQYF.

In regard to this clonotype: Mismatch with germline at one junction end may stem from a read error. J is TRBJ2-3 and V is TRBV12-3 or TRBV12-4; the D is unclear. The CDR3 consists of 11 residues. The CDR3 loop is CTSTLGATQYF. DNA for the CDR3: TGTACCAGCACCTTGGGTGCCACGCAGTATTTT.

This clonotype was recorded at least ten times. The chain combines TRBV9 with TRBJ2-4, with 7 nucleotides matching TRBD2. V lost 2 bases, J lost 2 bases, and 7 bases stayed unmatched. Germline CDR1 and CDR2: SGDLS and YYNGEE. The CDR3 has 16 residues. This chain's CDR3 is CASSVAASGSKNIQYF. CDR3 bases: TGTGCCAGCAGCGTTGCGGCTAGCGGTTCCAAAAACATTCAGTACTTC. The complete variable domain, with remaining parts taken from reference TRBV9 and TRBJ2-4, reads DSGVTQTPKHLITATGQRVTLRCSPRSGDLSVYWYQQSLDQGLQFLIQYYNGEERAKGNILERFSAQQFPDLHSELNLSSLELGDSALYFCASSVAASGSKNIQYFGAGTRLSVL.